The entry below gives a single T cell receptor (beta chain) sequence along with its context. This receptor's antigen is unknown. The input lacks base qualities; no much larger clone sits a single base away. What this sample's treatment or condition label stands for: live attenuated yellow fever vaccine strain. At every blood-draw timepoint, two biological replicates of bulk PBMCs were collected. PBMCs were isolated from peripheral blood using a standard Ficoll-Paque protocol. TriZol was used to extract RNA from bulk PBMCs, from CD4 and CD8 fractions, and from dextramer-positive and dextramer-negative fractions. These data are taken from a study of T cells after yellow fever vaccination (dated by TCRdb to between 2018 and 2021). With regard to the full study: Libraries from fractions with low cell numbers were prepared with the SMART-Seq v4 Ultra Low Input RNA kit. Two healthy male donors made up the cohort, one aged 18 to 29 years and the other aged 30 to 39 years. To track T-cell clones before and after primary and booster YFV17D yellow fever vaccination, bulk TCR alpha and beta repertoires were sequenced longitudinally. Bulk PBMC replicates and cell subsets were isolated from blood drawn at multiple timepoints before and after both primary and secondary immunization.

Overall study results and their limits: A small share of clonotypes occurred in both CD4 and CD8 compartments, likely arising from convergent recombination. Most clones expanded after primary vaccination (96% of CD4 and 70% to 90% of CD8) were re-detected after the booster, suggesting that broad memory maintenance occurred. Computational filtering was needed because FACS-sorted repertoires could contain abundant contaminating clonotypes from the bulk population. Because the study included only two donors, the extent to which the findings can be generalized is limited. Compared with the primary T-cell response, the secondary T-cell response was faster but weaker, reaching its peak on day 5 rather than on day 15.

For sequencing, an Illumina NovaSeq 6000 was employed. TCR cDNA was made using 5'RACE template switching, a step that added a universal primer site and unique molecular identifiers. Priming of cDNA synthesis was performed from both the TCR alpha and TCR beta constant segments. Libraries were amplified in two PCR steps, with sample barcodes and sequencing adapters added in the second step. Sequencing of libraries was performed on Illumina HiSeq 2500 (2x100 bp) or NovaSeq (2x150 bp). In the paper's pipeline: MIGEC handled demultiplexing of reads and collapsing into UMI consensus sequences, while MiXCR performed V(D)J alignment. Vaccine-responding clonotypes were defined with edgeR using replicate PBMC samples, requiring FDR below 0.01 and a log2 fold change above 5 up to day 15. Bulk clonotypes were assigned CD4 or CD8 identity according to which sequenced CD4 or CD8 repertoire held them at higher abundance. TCRdb reprocessed the public reads (quality trimming at Q25 with fastp, clone calling with MiXCR) and kept in-frame beta chains. Duplicate CDR3 protein sequences are folded into a single record with the most common DNA and genes. TCRdb's processing, not the study's, gives the V and J calls here. The sample contains approximately 450,000 distinct CDR3 sequences, over 15% of them found a single time. Around 17% of the sample is in the top ten clones.

V and J are truncated by 5 bases and 5 bases respectively, leaving an intervening sequence of 7 bases. Measured from the cysteine to the phenylalanine, the CDR3 is 11 residues long. Only CDR3 DNA remains: 33 bases, in frame from the first base. The CDR1 and CDR2 encoded by the germline V gene (reference sequence) are DFQATT and SNEGSKA. This material consisted of PBMCs, taken before the yellow fever booster vaccination. This TCR was sampled from a man aged 18 to 30 who received the YFV17D yellow fever vaccine. The receptor chain draws on TRBV20-1 and TRBJ2-1, with the D gene not confidently named. The CDR3 has the sequence CSAAVNNEQFF. The DNA sequence reads TGCAGTGCTGCCGTCAACAATGAGCAGTTCTTC.